The T cell receptor (beta chain) under discussion was sequenced for a study of CD8 T cell repertoires and HIV-1 epitope variants. Turning to the study itself: Autologous T cell-negative cells served as antigen-presenting cells in equal numbers.

Survey-depth immunoSEQ sequencing covered TCR beta CDR3 regions. The assay was immunoSEQ multiplex PCR, and TCRdb's table has in-frame clones only and misses some. The top ten clones hold around 25% of a sample with 95,000 or so clones, almost 75% of them seen once. The J segment lost 3 bases and the V segment lost 7 bases, leaving 6 bases of the junction unmatched. The CDR3 loop spans 14 amino acids. CDR1 and CDR2 from the germline V gene are MNHNY and SVGAGI (reference sequence). As to this clone: What it binds is unknown.

General study points: Five clonotypes recognized Nef KF9, one HW9, none TAALDMSHF.

This TCR derives from a male donor with HIV. Source material: uncultured baseline CD8+ T cells from peripheral blood mononuclear cells (PBMCs). The chain has TRBV6-6 and TRBJ1-5; TRBD1 aligns across 7 bases. CDR3 in amino acids: CASTKGTVNQPQHF. Here the CDR3 DNA reads TGTGCCAGCACCAAGGGGACAGTCAATCAGCCCCAGCATTTT.